This TCR beta chain stems from a study of cytomegalovirus exposure and HLA in healthy donors. Study overall: Earlier findings included about 120 million unique TCR beta sequences obtained from 150 million to 200 million T cells. There were 350 to 400 genotyped donors. Of these, about 86% fell in the genetic ancestry cluster associated with self-reported Caucasian donors. Study-level points and caveats: Approximately 17,000 TCR beta sequences were associated with HLA alleles at 0.05 false discovery rate in a later analysis. Reports described diagnosis of cytomegalovirus status by the classifier as highly specific and sensitive.

V lost 10 bases to trimming and J lost 5 bases, with 17 bases between them. The germline gives CDR1 LNHDA, CDR2 SQIVND (reference sequence). The CDR3 is 13 amino acids. To note about this clone: Antigen specificity is unknown.

The PCR had 60 Vbeta and 13 Jbeta primers. Clones were sequenced by immunoSEQ multiplex PCR, and TCRdb holds only the in-frame ones, with some missing. The sample has approximately 100,000 clones, approximately 75% seen once; the top ten hold around 1.9%. The sample comprised PBMCs. This TCR derives from a woman aged 40 to 50 in good health and CMV-seronegative. J is TRBJ1-2 and V is TRBV19; D not resolved. As DNA, the CDR3 is TGTGCCACTACAGAATCCAGTTCTTATGGCTACACCTTC. This gives the protein CATTESSSYGYTF.